This T cell receptor (beta chain) stems from a study of radiation and T cells in renal cell carcinoma. Study-wide results and caveats: Pretreatment tumor biopsies were lacking, so baseline clonotypes are unknown. Top tumor clonotypes rose in blood 2 weeks post-radiation, then contracted.

Assay used: immunoSEQ multiplex PCR; TCRdb lists only in-frame clones, some missing. The sample shows about 120,000 clones, around 80% of them seen only once. Germline assignment: CDR1 SGHRS and CDR2 YFSETQ. Deletions cut 0 bases from V and 8 bases from J, with 9 bases between. The CDR3 contains 13 residues. This clone occurred once. Antigen unknown. As for time point: blood 2 weeks post-SBRT. Noted treatment: 15 Gy SBRT to primary tumor, nephrectomy 4 weeks later. After SBRT, blood was collected at 2 and 4 weeks, plus baseline. This renal cell carcinoma was of the clear cell type. This receptor was obtained from a man in his fifties or sixties with renal cell carcinoma. The V and J genes are TRBV5-1 and TRBJ1-5; tentatively, D is TRBD1 (5 bases). The specimen comprised blood, sampled from a patient whose treatment included radiotherapy and nephrectomy. The CDR3: CASSLAGLEPQHF. Written as DNA, the CDR3 is TGCGCCAGCAGCTTGGCAGGGTTGGAGCCCCAGCATTTT.